This TCR beta chain emerged from a study of regulatory T cells in long-lasting Graves disease. Library construction for TCR beta used iRepertoire HTBI primers and Arm-PCR of CDR3 regions. Each CDR3 protein gets one entry after TCRdb re-called the multiplex PCR reads with MiXCR. The data contain approximately 500,000 distinct CDR3 sequences, roughly 21% of them singletons. The sample holds a few counts of this clonotype. Its specificity is unknown. Study-level findings and limits: Only a small sample size was used, which may have cut accuracy. For persistent Graves' patients, TCR diversity was lower than for newly diagnosed ones. Persistent patients shared more public clonotypes (around 3,000) than new patients (966).

The time point denotes: persistent/refractory GD, antithyroid drugs over 5 years with positive TRAb. PBMC-derived RNA was used for the TCR library. This sequence originates from a female donor with Graves disease. The input for sequencing was peripheral blood mononuclear cells (PBMCs), taken when the disease was refractory, from a patient treated with antithyroid drugs.

The CDR3 sequence: CASSQDGKGGQPQHF. CDR3 in DNA: TGCGCCAGCAGCCAAGACGGGAAAGGGGGGCAGCCCCAGCATTTT. This chain joins TRBV4-1 and TRBJ1-5; D might be TRBD1 (6 bases). The CDR3 contains 15 residues. The ends were cut back, 0 bases at V and 7 bases at J, with 13 bases in the middle. Germline V CDR1 and CDR2: MGHRA, YSYEKL.